This TCR beta chain appears in the sequencing data of a study of blood T cell repertoires in COVID-19. Adults between roughly 18 and 100 years of age took part from under 25 US areas. The CDR3 consists of 14 residues. The germline CDR1 and CDR2 sequences are SGHNT and YYREEE (reference sequence). The ends lost 5 bases at V and 10 bases at J; junction bases unmatched: 6. Profiling relied on immunoSEQ multiplex PCR, and the TCRdb table lists in-frame clones only, not all of them. The sample consists of about 370,000 clones, approximately 90% of them appearing once. This receptor was taken from a woman aged 40 to 50 who had been exposed to COVID-19. Sequencing was performed on PBMCs or T cells enriched from blood (not recorded which). The V gene is TRBV5-4, the J gene TRBJ1-6, with 10 bases fitting TRBD1. CDR3 sequence reads: CASSWDRGGSPLHF. CDR3 sequence (DNA): TGTGCCAGCAGTTGGGACAGGGGAGGATCACCCCTCCACTTT.